This paragraph covers one T cell receptor beta chain sequence. The specificity of this receptor is unknown. No much larger clonotype is one base removed from it; base qualities were not supplied. The listed sequencing device is Illumina HiSeq 2500. TCR beta libraries were prepared by quantitative 5'-RACE with molecular barcodes. In the original analysis: A new computational method based on a probabilistic model of VDJ rearrangement was used to identify disease-linked TCR variants. TCRdb reanalyzed the raw reads on its own, using fastp at Q25 for trimming and MiXCR for clone calling, and kept in-frame beta chains. CDR3 protein duplicates are merged, each entry listing the most common genes and DNA. TCRdb assigned the V and J calls; the authors' analysis was not used. Here the sample has roughly 86,000 distinct CDR3 sequences; 8.8% occur a single time. The biggest ten clones account for 4.5% to 5.5% of the sample.

The sample comes from a study of CD8 T cells in ankylosing spondylitis (dated by TCRdb to about 2017). With regard to the full study: The study profiled T cell receptor beta repertoires in healthy donors and ankylosing spondylitis patients to find disease-linked TCR variants. The full study cohort comprised about 23 ankylosing spondylitis patients and 110 or so healthy donors. Peripheral blood was sampled, and synovial fluid was also collected from ankylosing spondylitis patients. General study outcomes and caveats: Blood from ankylosing spondylitis patients appeared to be characterized by a TCR beta motif composed of 7 to 9 highly homologous amino acid variants. Significant enrichment of the disease-linked clones was reported in matched synovial fluid samples from ankylosing spondylitis patients. The disease-linked clones had a CD8+ phenotype and were found at relatively low frequencies in peripheral blood. Some of the motif variants had been reported before in the synovial fluid and blood of reactive arthritis patients, a finding that suggests common disease-initiation mechanisms.

Sequences were obtained from blood, either unsorted or a sorted T cell fraction (not recorded which). The receptor's source is a male donor with ankylosing spondylitis or in good health (not recorded which).

The nucleotide sequence is given as TGTGCCAGCAGCTCGGACAGGGCGGTACCCTACGAGCAGTACTTC. It specifies CASSSDRAVPYEQYF. The sequence is built from TRBV5-5 and TRBJ2-7, with 8 bases matching TRBD1. From a lookup of the germline V gene (reference sequence), CDR1 and CDR2 are SGHKS and YYEKEE. Including the terminal cysteine and phenylalanine, the CDR3 comprises 15 residues. Only the CDR3 DNA stays, 45 bases, in frame from base 1. Trimmed from V: 3 bases; trimmed from J: 2 bases; junction bases lacking a gene match: 7.